These 4 T cell receptor beta chains came from one sample sequenced in a study of CD8 T cells in ankylosing spondylitis. TCRdb reanalysed the 5' RACE reads using MiXCR and keeps one entry per CDR3 protein. The repertoire consists of under 450,000 distinct CDR3 sequences, with 15% to 20% occurring once and the leading ten covering 1%. No antigens are known for them. General study points: It appeared that ankylosing spondylitis blood was characterized by a TCR beta motif of under ten highly homologous variants.

The sequenced material came from blood, either unsorted or a sorted T cell fraction (not recorded which). The receptors here all came from a male donor with ankylosing spondylitis.

V is TRBV9 and J is TRBJ2-3, with D perhaps being TRBD1 or TRBD2 (5 bases each). V lost 3 bases and J 4 bases, leaving 18 bases between the germline ends. The CDR3 runs to 16 residues. CDR1 is SGDLS and CDR2 is YYNGEE in the germline V gene. The CDR3 here is CASSATLGRGSDTQYF. The CDR3 DNA reads as TGTGCCAGCAGCGCCACGCTTGGTCGGGGCTCAGATACGCAGTATTTT. Full variable domain (missing parts from reference TRBV9 and TRBJ2-3): DSGVTQTPKHLITATGQRVTLRCSPRSGDLSVYWYQQSLDQGLQFLIQYYNGEERAKGNILERFSAQQFPDLHSELNLSSLELGDSALYFCASSATLGRGSDTQYFGPGTRLTVL.

The chain links TRBV6-1 to TRBJ1-1; TRBD1 is a possible D gene (5 bases). Germline V gives CDR1 MNHNS, CDR2 SASEGT. The CDR3 totals 13 residues. The germline V and J ends were trimmed by 6 bases and 6 bases, with 14 bases remaining between them. The CDR3: CASSPDKHAEAFF. The CDR3, as DNA: TGTGCCAGCAGCCCGGACAAACATGCTGAAGCTTTCTTT.

This clonotype was counted between two and nine times. The gene calls are TRBV7-2 and TRBJ2-4; 9 bases map to TRBD1. J lost 4 bases, V lost 0 bases, and 1 base had no gene match. The CDR3 length is 15 residues. CDR1 and CDR2 from the germline V gene are SGHTA and FQGNSA. For the CDR3, the DNA is TGTGCCAGCAGCTTAGCCGGGACAGGGAAAAACATTCAGTACTTC. Amino acids: CASSLAGTGKNIQYF.

The CDR3 is CASSPTPRGTGGGYTF. The CDR3 DNA sequence: TGCGCCAGCAGCCCTACCCCCCGGGGGACTGGAGGTGGCTACACCTTC. The chain carries TRBV4-1 and TRBJ1-2; D possibly corresponds to TRBD1 (5 bases). This CDR3 has 16 residues. Germline CDR1 reads MGHRA; CDR2 reads YSYEKL. V was trimmed by 4 bases and J by 7 bases, leaving 22 bases between them.